This T cell receptor (beta chain) was identified during a study of T-cell reconstitution after alpha-beta-depleted transplantation in children. Overall study findings and caveats: Recipient T cells and thymic progenitors that survived gave rise to the high TCRbeta diversity observed at day 60 in some patients. There were reportedly several hundred expanded graft clones from which alpha-beta T cells came about two months after transplant. The authors attributed T-cell counts and diversity one year after transplant mostly to newly produced T cells.

There are many counts of this clonotype. Its antigen is currently unknown. Construction of the TCRbeta library involved unique molecular identifiers. TCRdb reanalysed the PCR reads using MiXCR and keeps one entry per CDR3 protein. The sample holds 330,000 or so distinct CDR3 sequences, 10% seen once. J lost 5 bases, V lost 4 bases, and 9 bases had no gene match. The CDR3 runs 16 residues. The sequenced sample was PBMCs, obtained before TCRalphabeta/CD19-depleted stem cell transplant. This clonotype originated in a boy under three years old with acute myeloid leukemia, due to receive a stem cell transplant. The rearrangement links TRBV12-3 or TRBV12-4 to TRBJ2-4; 9 nucleotides match TRBD2. CDR3 sequence: CASSYQRGAGENIQYF. CDR3 bases: TGTGCCAGCAGTTATCAGCGGGGGGCCGGAGAAAACATTCAGTACTTC.